These 30 T cell receptor beta chains share one sample of origin, sequenced in a study of blood T cell repertoires in COVID-19. Sequencing was performed with immunoSEQ multiplex PCR; in TCRdb, only in-frame clones are kept and a portion is missing. The sample has 150,000 to 190,000 clones, roughly nine tenths seen once; the top ten hold 15%. Sequencing was done on a sample of peripheral blood. These receptors were obtained from a woman aged 40 to 49 with acute or convalescent COVID-19.

In its sample, this clone was seen a few times. The chain is built from TRBV7-9 and TRBJ1-6, with D possibly matching TRBD1 (5 bases). In germline, CDR1 is SEHNR, CDR2 FQNEAQ (reference sequence). The germline V and J ends were trimmed by 5 bases and 5 bases, with 16 bases remaining between them. CDR3 length: 16 amino acids. In DNA, the CDR3 is TGTGCCAGCAGCCCAGGATGGGGGGAGAATAATTCACCCCTCCACTTT. Protein: CASSPGWGENNSPLHF.

The genes are TRBV6-5 and TRBJ1-2; 9 positions agree with TRBD1. Germline trimming cut 2 bases from V and 9 bases from J; bases unmatched to any gene: 13. The CDR3 loop spans 16 amino acids. Germline V gene sequence: CDR1 MNHEY, CDR2 SVGAGI. In DNA form, the CDR3 reads TGTGCCAGCAGTTACACGGGACAGGGACGGCCACGGAGCTACACCTTC. Translating it yields CASSYTGQGRPRSYTF.

This clone has just a few counts. The V and J genes are TRBV28 and TRBJ1-5; TRBD1 might be the D (5 bases). The germline gives CDR1 MDHEN, CDR2 SYDVKM. This CDR3 is 15 amino acids long. Deletions cut 2 bases from V and 8 bases from J, with 16 bases between. The CDR3 reads CASSLPGEVREPQHF. The CDR3 coding sequence is TGTGCCAGCAGTTTACCGGGGGAGGTTAGGGAGCCCCAGCATTTT.

The rearrangement uses TRBV28 and TRBJ1-2; maybe TRBD1 (5 bases). Between the trimmed V and J ends, which lost 5 bases and 3 bases, there was a span of 19 bases. Germline lookup yields CDR1 MDHEN and CDR2 SYDVKM. This CDR3 is built from 16 residues. This CDR3 reads CASSPPVGRVDYGYTF. The CDR3 DNA reads TGTGCCAGCAGTCCGCCCGTGGGCAGGGTAGACTATGGCTACACCTTC.

This clone was observed a few times. The V call is TRBV7-9, the J call TRBJ2-2, with 8 bases identical to TRBD1. The junction had 7 bases not matched to a gene; V was cut back by 7 bases and J by 3 bases. This CDR3 comprises 15 residues. Germline CDR1 SEHNR, CDR2 FQNEAQ (reference sequence). CDR3 nucleotide sequence: TGTGCCAGCATCAAGGACAGGGTGGACACCGGGGAGCTGTTTTTT. It specifies CASIKDRVDTGELFF.

CDR3 residues: CASSLRILLSGTGELFF. CDR3 bases: TGTGCCAGCAGCCTACGGATCCTGTTATCAGGCACCGGGGAGCTGTTTTTT. The V and J genes are TRBV7-6 and TRBJ2-2, with unresolved D. CDR1 SGHVS and CDR2 FNYEAQ come from the germline V gene. Trimming pared 5 bases from V and 4 bases from J, leaving 20 bases between. The CDR3 runs to 17 residues.

The gene calls are TRBV5-8 and TRBJ2-7; 8 bases map to TRBD1. CDR1 and CDR2 from the germline V gene are SGHTS and YDEGEE. The V gene end was trimmed by 5 bases and the J gene end by 4 bases; junction bases not matched to a gene: 11. CDR3 length: 15 amino acids. In DNA form, the CDR3 reads TGTGCCAGCAGGAGTCGGACAGGGATGGGATACGAGCAGTACTTC. Translated, it gives CASRSRTGMGYEQYF.

The chain links TRBV7-8 to TRBJ2-1, with D perhaps matching TRBD1 (7 bases). Trimming removed 1 base from V and 3 bases from J, with 13 bases in between. Germline V CDR1 and CDR2: SGHVS, FQNEAQ. There are 16 residues in the CDR3. CDR3 nucleotides: TGTGCCAGCAGCTTAGTTGGCAGGGGGGACTACAATGAGCAGTTCTTC. Its protein is CASSLVGRGDYNEQFF.

The rearrangement uses TRBV19 and TRBJ1-5; D is unclear. The CDR3 is made up of 14 amino acids. Trimming left V 5 bases short and J 2 bases short, with 10 bases between. Germline V gene lookup returns CDR1 LNHDA and CDR2 SQIVND (reference sequence). The CDR3, as DNA: TGTGCCAGTAGTGAGAGTTTAGGCAATCAGCCCCAGCATTTT. This encodes CASSESLGNQPQHF.

This chain joins TRBV14 and TRBJ2-1; tentatively, D is TRBD1 (5 bases). V was pared by 1 base and J by 0 bases, with 10 bases between. The CDR3 is made up of 16 amino acids. Germline V gene lookup returns CDR1 SGHDN and CDR2 FVKESK. In DNA form, the CDR3 reads TGTGCCAGCAGCCAAGCGGGTGACAGCTCCTACAATGAGCAGTTCTTC. The encoded protein is CASSQAGDSSYNEQFF.

The chain joins TRBV28 to TRBJ1-3, with D tentatively TRBD1 (6 bases). Germline CDR1 reads MDHEN; CDR2 reads SYDVKM. This CDR3 has 15 amino acids. Trimming pared 8 bases from V and 0 bases from J, leaving 14 bases between. The CDR3 DNA follows: TGTGCCAGCCGCCGAGGGGGAAACTCTGGAAACACCATATATTTT. As protein: CASRRGGNSGNTIYF.

The chain couples TRBV6-6 to TRBJ2-7; a weak D match, TRBD2 (6 bases). The CDR3 is 15 residues long. The V end was cut by 6 bases, the J end by 4 bases, with 19 bases between. Germline V gene data show CDR1 as MNHNY and CDR2 as SVGAGI (reference sequence). For the CDR3, the DNA is TGTGCCAGCAGGGACTCGATCGGGGGTTCATACGAGCAGTACTTC. It is translated as CASRDSIGGSYEQYF.

This chain joins TRBV6-5 and TRBJ2-1; 10 nucleotides match TRBD1. This CDR3 has 16 amino acids. J lost 2 bases, V lost 2 bases, and 3 bases had no gene match. Germline V gives CDR1 MNHEY, CDR2 SVGAGI. CDR3 bases: TGTGCCAGCAGTTACCTGGGACAGGGGACCTACAATGAGCAGTTCTTC. It translates to CASSYLGQGTYNEQFF.

DNA for the CDR3: TGTGCCAGCAGGCTCCAGGGGGCCCGTGGAGAGACCCAGTACTTC. Translated: CASRLQGARGETQYF. The chain employs TRBV2 and TRBJ2-5, with 8 bases lining up with TRBD1. Germline assignment: CDR1 SNHLY and CDR2 FYNNEI. The length of the CDR3 is 15 residues. The V gene end was trimmed by 6 bases and the J gene end by 4 bases; junction bases not matched to a gene: 10.

The rearrangement links TRBV14 to TRBJ1-1; possible D gene TRBD1, 5 bases. Trimming removed 6 bases from V and 10 bases from J, with 15 bases in between. From germline, CDR1 is SGHDN and CDR2 FVKESK. This CDR3 contains 12 residues. DNA of the CDR3: TGTGCCAGCAGTCATACCGGGGGGACAGCTTTCTTT. Its protein is CASSHTGGTAFF.

The chain is built from TRBV28 and TRBJ1-5; a possible D gene is TRBD1 (6 bases). The CDR3 sequence is 16 residues long. V was pared by 4 bases and J by 0 bases, with 13 bases between. The germline CDR1 and CDR2 sequences are MDHEN and SYDVKM. CDR3 in DNA: TGTGCCAGCAGTTCAAAGACAGGATATAGCAATCAGCCCCAGCATTTT. Amino acids: CASSSKTGYSNQPQHF.

This chain connects TRBV5-6 to TRBJ2-2, with TRBD1 identical over 10 bases. The CDR3 totals 18 residues. V dropped 5 bases and J dropped 4; count of bases not matched to a gene: 14. The germline V gene has CDR1 SGHDT and CDR2 YYEEEE. DNA for the CDR3: TGTGCCAGCAGGAATAAGGGACAGGGGAGAGGAGTCACCGGGGAGCTGTTTTTT. This codes for CASRNKGQGRGVTGELFF.

This chain uses TRBV29-1 with TRBJ1-5; a weak D match, TRBD1 (6 bases). The CDR3 sequence is 13 residues long. CDR1 is SQVTM and CDR2 is ANQGSEA in the germline V gene. The V end was cut by 5 bases, the J end by 6 bases, with 14 bases between. The CDR3 sequence: CSVRRGAGQPQHF. The DNA of the CDR3 is TGCAGCGTTAGGCGGGGGGCTGGTCAGCCCCAGCATTTT.

The V gene is TRBV19, the J gene TRBJ1-5, with D unresolved. This CDR3 has 16 residues. The V gene's germline CDR1 is LNHDA and CDR2 SQIVND (reference sequence). V lost 5 bases to trimming and J lost 5 bases, with 19 bases between them. CDR3: CASSYPRMDYYQPQHF. The CDR3 nucleotides read TGTGCCAGTAGTTATCCGAGGATGGATTACTATCAGCCCCAGCATTTT.

The rearrangement joins TRBV9 to TRBJ2-1; 10 bases are shared with TRBD2. Germline V lookup: CDR1 SGDLS, CDR2 YYNGEE. J lost 5 bases, V lost 4 bases, and 6 bases had no gene match. The CDR3 runs 15 residues. The CDR3 sequence: CASSFSGGGNNEQFF. Here the CDR3 DNA reads TGTGCCAGCAGCTTCAGCGGGGGGGGTAACAATGAGCAGTTCTTC.

V gene TRBV6-4 combines with J gene TRBJ2-6; D is unclear. Per germline, CDR1 MRHNA and CDR2 SNTAGT. The CDR3 extends over 15 amino acids. V lost 5 bases, J lost 1 base, and 9 bases lay in between. CDR3 sequence: CASSPGGSGANVLTF. For the CDR3, the DNA is TGTGCCAGCAGTCCGGGTGGGTCTGGGGCCAACGTCCTGACTTTC.

This clone occurred once. The rearrangement joins TRBV11-2 to TRBJ1-4; unclear D gene. The V gene lost 7 bases and the J gene lost 2 bases, with 17 bases spanning the gap. Germline V lookup: CDR1 SGHAT, CDR2 FQNNGV. The CDR3 runs to 16 residues. The CDR3 sequence: CASKVDGVLTNEKLFF. DNA of the CDR3: TGTGCCAGCAAAGTCGACGGGGTGCTTACTAATGAAAAACTGTTTTTT.

The chain recombines TRBV9 with TRBJ2-7, with a weak D call TRBD1 (6 bases). This CDR3 is 14 amino acids long. Per germline, CDR1 SGDLS and CDR2 YYNGEE. V was pared by 3 bases and J by 2 bases, with 12 bases between. The CDR3 coding sequence is TGTGCCAGCAGCGCAAACCAGGGGACCTACGAGCAGTACTTC. Residues: CASSANQGTYEQYF. Full variable domain (remainder filled in from reference TRBV9 and TRBJ2-7): DSGVTQTPKHLITATGQRVTLRCSPRSGDLSVYWYQQSLDQGLQFLIQYYNGEERAKGNILERFSAQQFPDLHSELNLSSLELGDSALYFCASSANQGTYEQYFGPGTRLTVT.

This clone was seen a few times. The V call is TRBV7-3, the J call TRBJ2-7; TRBD2 matches 7 bases. Germline values: CDR1 SGHTA, CDR2 FQGTGA. This CDR3 is 15 amino acids long. V trimming: 0 bases; J trimming: 6 bases; junction bases outside the gene matches: 8. CDR3 DNA sequence: TGTGCCAGCAGCTTAACGGCGGGAGTTGGTAGCGAGCAGTACTTC. This codes for CASSLTAGVGSEQYF.

The rearrangement joins TRBV7-8 to TRBJ2-6, with 9 nucleotides matching TRBD2. The CDR3 is 18 amino acids. Trimming cost V 5 bases and J 3 bases; bases outside gene matches: 11. CDR1 and CDR2 from the germline V gene are SGHVS and FQNEAQ. CDR3 sequence: CASSLWLAGNGGANVLTF. CDR3 DNA sequence: TGTGCCAGCAGCCTTTGGCTAGCGGGGAACGGTGGGGCCAACGTCCTGACTTTC.

This chain joins TRBV7-9 and TRBJ2-7; 8 bases line up with TRBD1. The CDR3 totals 15 residues. V gave up 7 bases and J gave up 6 bases; unmatched junction bases: 14. Germline V gives CDR1 SEHNR, CDR2 FQNEAQ (reference sequence). The CDR3 bases are TGTGCCAGCACCCGTAGTTTGGACAGGGCTTCCGAGCAGTACTTC. Protein sequence: CASTRSLDRASEQYF.

The chain carries TRBV10-3 and TRBJ1-5; no definite D call. Trimming cost V 3 bases and J 3 bases, with 6 bases left between them. The CDR3 has 13 residues. The germline V gene encodes CDR1 ENHRY and CDR2 SYGVKD. The CDR3 spells CAISDYSNQPQHF. CDR3 nucleotide sequence: TGTGCCATCAGTGATTATTCCAATCAGCCCCAGCATTTT.

V and J are TRBV30 and TRBJ2-5; 7 bases agree with TRBD1. This CDR3 has 13 amino acids. Trimming removed 3 bases from V and 5 bases from J; junction bases left unmatched: 6. Germline loops: CDR1 GTSNPN, CDR2 SVGIG (reference sequence). CDR3 sequence (DNA): TGTGCCTGGAGGGACTCAGGGGGTGAGACCCAGTACTTC. Translating it yields CAWRDSGGETQYF.

The gene calls are TRBV15 and TRBJ1-5; possible D gene TRBD1, 5 bases. The CDR3 length is 15 residues. Trimming took 5 bases from V and 1 from J, leaving 12 bases between them. Per germline, CDR1 LNHNV and CDR2 YYDKDF (reference sequence). The CDR3 sequence is CATSSGAASNQPQHF. The CDR3 coding sequence is TGTGCCACCAGCTCTGGGGCGGCGAGCAATCAGCCCCAGCATTTT.

The rearrangement joins TRBV19 to TRBJ1-2, with D tentatively TRBD1 (5 bases). This CDR3 region has 16 residues. The V gene's germline CDR1 is LNHDA and CDR2 SQIVND (reference sequence). Trimming removed 2 bases at V and 6 bases at J, with 19 bases between. CDR3 nucleotides: TGTGCCAGTAGTATATGGGCAGGGCCCGAAATAGATGGCTACACCTTC. Residues: CASSIWAGPEIDGYTF.